In its sample, the clone carrying this T cell receptor (beta chain) was seen once. The approximately 120-subject validation cohort, separate from the approximately 640-subject first cohort, included the donors. The sample belongs to a study of cytomegalovirus exposure and HLA in healthy donors. The CDR3 has 14 amino acids. In germline, CDR1 is SGHVS, CDR2 FQNEAQ. With 5 bases clipped from V and 4 bases from J, the junction kept 4 bases outside the gene matches. Clones were read by immunoSEQ multiplex PCR, and TCRdb kept only the in-frame ones, dropping some. The sample lists about 95,000 clones; around 85% were seen once.

V is TRBV7-8 and J is TRBJ1-4; 7 bases match TRBD1. The clonotype comes from a man aged 18 to 30 in good health and CMV-seropositive. Sequenced sample: PBMCs. The CDR3 region is CASSPGTVNEKLFF. CDR3 in DNA: TGTGCCAGCAGCCCCGGGACAGTTAATGAAAAACTGTTTTTT.